Listed below are T cell receptor beta chains from one sample, sequenced in a study of vaccination effects on CD4 cells after COVID-19. These receptors' targets are unknown. Here immunoSEQ multiplex PCR was the method, and the copy in TCRdb shows in-frame clones only, minus some. The sample contains 71,000 or so clones, roughly 70% of which appear only once. Sequenced here: CD4+ T cells from PBMCs cultured with HCoV-OC43 spike peptides, sampled before COVID-19 vaccination. The receptor set was obtained from a human donor who received a COVID-19 vaccine. Each CDR3 is given with its conserved first and last residue. The order of the fields is V gene, J gene, D gene, clone size, CDR3 DNA, CDR3 protein. A D gene is named only where the DNA matches it firmly. Clone size is stated in some rows and not others, as once, few, many or a class when expanded.

TRBV9	TRBJ1-4	-	-	TGTGCCAGCAGCGTAGTTCAGGGGTCCATTGAAAAACTGTTTTTT	CASSVVQGSIEKLFF
TRBV10-3	TRBJ2-1	-	-	TGTGCCATCAGTGATGGGCCCTTTGAGCAGTTCTTC	CAISDGPFEQFF
TRBV19	TRBJ1-2	-	-	TGTGCCAGTAGTATATCGGGCACAAATAACTATGGCTACACCTTC	CASSISGTNNYGYTF
TRBV6-1	TRBJ1-5	TRBD1	-	TGTGCCAGCAGTGAATGGTCAGGGGGTCAGCCCCAGCATTTT	CASSEWSGGQPQHF
TRBV5-1	TRBJ2-2	-	few	TGCGCCAGCAGCTTGAATTGGGGGCCTACCGGGGAGCTGTTTTTT	CASSLNWGPTGELFF
TRBV11-2	TRBJ2-3	TRBD2	-	TGTGCCAGCAACCCGGGACTAGGAACAGATACGCAGTATTTT	CASNPGLGTDTQYF
TRBV5-1	TRBJ1-2	TRBD1	once	TGCGCCAGCAGCTCGGGGGCCGGACAGGGGAACTATGGCTACACCTTC	CASSSGAGQGNYGYTF
TRBV6-2/TRBV6-3	TRBJ2-5	-	-	TGTGCCAGCAGTGCGACCGGGCGTAAGTGGGAGACCCAGTACTTC	CASSATGRKWETQYF
TRBV7-2	TRBJ2-5	-	-	TGTGCCAGCAGCTTAAATGCGGGCGGGGAGACCCAGTACTTC	CASSLNAGGETQYF
TRBV2	TRBJ1-4	-	once	TGTGCCAGCAGTGATGAGGTTAATGAAAAACTGTTTTTT	CASSDEVNEKLFF
TRBV5-1	TRBJ1-1	-	few	TGCGCCAGCAGCTCCCACGCGAACACTGAAGCTTTCTTT	CASSSHANTEAFF
TRBV2	TRBJ1-4	-	-	TGTGCCAGCTTTGGGTTACTTAATGAAAAACTGTTTTTT	CASFGLLNEKLFF
TRBV25-1	TRBJ1-3	-	-	TGTGCCAGCAGTACAATGACCCGCTCTGGAAACACCATATATTTT	CASSTMTRSGNTIYF
TRBV7-2	TRBJ2-2	TRBD1	-	TGTGCCAGCAGGGGACAGGAAATGGGAAGGGAGCTGTTTTTT	CASRGQEMGRELFF
TRBV19	TRBJ1-2	TRBD1	-	TGTGCCAGTAGTATTGAGGACAGGGTTTCTAGTAACTATGGCTACACCTTC	CASSIEDRVSSNYGYTF
TRBV5-4	TRBJ2-2	TRBD2	-	TGTGCCAGCAGCTTCGCGGGGGTAGGCACCGGGGAGCTGTTTTTT	CASSFAGVGTGELFF
TRBV27	TRBJ2-2	TRBD2	-	TGTGCCAGCAGTTTATTACGGGGACTAGCGGCCGGGGAGCTGTTTTTT	CASSLLRGLAAGELFF
TRBV7-2	TRBJ2-3	TRBD2	-	TGTGCCAGCAGCTTAGGGCGGGGGACCACAGATACGCAGTATTTT	CASSLGRGTTDTQYF
TRBV4-1	TRBJ1-4	TRBD1	-	TGCGCCAGCAGCCCCAGGAGGGACAGGGAGAGTGAAAAACTGTTTTTT	CASSPRRDRESEKLFF
TRBV24-1	TRBJ1-2	TRBD1	-	TGTGCCACCAGTGATCCGACAGGGTTAGACTATGGCTACACCTTC	CATSDPTGLDYGYTF